The 15 T cell receptor beta chains presented below share a single source sample, sequenced in a study of cytomegalovirus exposure and HLA in healthy donors. Amplification used 60 Vbeta primers and 13 Jbeta primers. Only in-frame clones appear in the TCRdb table, and some are missing; sequencing was by immunoSEQ multiplex PCR. The sample carries about 140,000 clones, over 60% recorded once. The sequenced sample was PBMCs. Receptors were obtained from a male donor in good health and CMV-seropositive.

A word on this clone: A junction end diverges from the germline sequence, so it may reflect a read error. The CDR3 DNA reads as TGTGCCAGCAGTGGTTCAGGGGTACTACTCTTC. It translates to CASSGSGVLLF. This chain uses TRBV9 with TRBJ2-7, with D maybe TRBD1 (6 bases). The CDR3 has 11 amino acids. Germline V gives CDR1 SGDLS, CDR2 YYNGEE.

The chain carries TRBV7-9 and TRBJ2-5; D call uncertain. Germline loops: CDR1 SEHNR, CDR2 FQNEAQ (reference sequence). V shed 5 bases and J shed 2 bases, with 12 bases lying between them. The CDR3 spans 14 residues. CDR3 DNA sequence: TGTGCCAGCAGCATACTCAGCGAGCAAGAGACCCAGTACTTC. Protein product: CASSILSEQETQYF. Filled out from reference TRBV7-9 and TRBJ2-5, the complete variable domain reads DTGVSQNPRHKITKRGQNVTFRCDPISEHNRLYWYRQTLGQGPEFLTYFQNEAQLEKSRLLSDRFSAERPKGSFSTLEIQRTEQGDSAMYLCASSILSEQETQYFGPGTRLLVL.

The rearrangement uses TRBV5-4 and TRBJ2-2; TRBD1 matches at 7 bases. The CDR3 runs to 13 residues. Germline CDR1 SGHNT, CDR2 YYREEE (reference sequence). J lost 10 bases, V lost 4 bases, and 7 bases had no gene match. CDR3 amino acids: CASSPNRGEELFF. The CDR3 nucleotides are TGTGCCAGCAGCCCTAACAGGGGAGAGGAGCTGTTTTTT.

The chain recombines TRBV25-1 with TRBJ1-2; 8 bases fit TRBD1. The CDR3 totals 15 residues. With 3 bases clipped from V and 5 bases from J, the junction kept 8 bases outside the gene matches. CDR1 is MGHDK, CDR2 SYGVNS, per germline. The CDR3 is CASSDLAGTGYGYTF. The CDR3 DNA follows: TGTGCCAGCAGTGACTTAGCCGGGACAGGTTATGGCTACACCTTC.

CDR3 sequence reads: CASSQPVGEGMDEQFF. The CDR3 nucleotides are TGTGCCAGCAGCCAACCGGTGGGGGAGGGAATGGATGAGCAGTTCTTC. V is TRBV14 and J is TRBJ2-1; 7 nucleotides align to TRBD2. CDR1 and CDR2 from the germline V gene are SGHDN and FVKESK. CDR3 length: 16 amino acids. The ends lost 2 bases at V and 8 bases at J; junction bases unmatched: 12.

This clone came up a few times. The gene calls are TRBV10-3 and TRBJ2-5, with D maybe TRBD1 (5 bases). This CDR3 is 15 amino acids long. Germline-derived CDR1 and CDR2 are ENHRY and SYGVKD. V lost 3 bases and J lost 2, with 13 bases in between. DNA for the CDR3: TGTGCCATCAGTGACGACAGCACCCGTCAAGAGACCCAGTACTTC. It is translated as CAISDDSTRQETQYF.

This clone was seen a few times. The rearrangement links TRBV7-6 to TRBJ2-5, with 8 bases fitting TRBD2. The CDR3 length is 15 residues. V lost 4 bases to trimming and J lost 5 bases; unmatched junction nucleotides: 9. Germline CDR1 is SGHVS and CDR2 is FNYEAQ. This CDR3 is CASSSLGGAWETQYF. The CDR3 DNA sequence: TGTGCCAGCAGCTCCCTCGGGGGGGCCTGGGAGACCCAGTACTTC.

This chain uses TRBV7-9 with TRBJ2-1, with D possibly matching TRBD2 (6 bases). Germline lookup yields CDR1 SEHNR and CDR2 FQNEAQ (reference sequence). The V and J ends lost 1 base and 6 bases respectively, with 10 bases between them. This CDR3 contains 14 residues. The CDR3 DNA follows: TGTGCCAGCAGCTTAGGGGGAGGCATCAATGAGCAGTTCTTC. Protein sequence: CASSLGGGINEQFF.

The V and J genes are TRBV7-9 and TRBJ2-5, with 12 bases fitting TRBD1. Matching the DNA end better, TRBJ2-7 makes the J call doubtful. The length of the CDR3 is 16 residues. Per the germline V gene, CDR1 is SEHNR and CDR2 is FQNEAQ (reference sequence). This CDR3 is CASSLGQGAYRNEQYF. The DNA for the CDR3 is TGTGCCAGCAGCTTGGGACAGGGGGCTTATCGGAACGAGCAGTACTTC.

This chain uses TRBV19 with TRBJ2-2, with 9 bases aligning to TRBD2. The CDR3 extends over 16 amino acids. In germline, CDR1 is LNHDA, CDR2 SQIVND (reference sequence). Trimming cost V 8 bases and J 2 bases; bases outside gene matches: 9. CDR3 sequence reads: CASSRRGGPNTGELFF. Here the CDR3 DNA reads TGTGCCAGTTCGAGGCGGGGGGGACCTAACACCGGGGAGCTGTTTTTT.

The chain combines TRBV7-6 with TRBJ1-1; no definite D call. The germline CDR1 and CDR2 sequences are SGHVS and FNYEAQ. Trimming cost V 5 bases and J 3 bases, with 13 bases left between them. This CDR3 contains 14 residues. The CDR3 loop is CASSPGGPYTEAFF. In DNA form, the CDR3 reads TGTGCCAGCAGCCCCGGCGGTCCTTACACTGAAGCTTTCTTT.

This sequence joins TRBV6-6 and TRBJ2-7, with TRBD1 matching over 7 bases. V gave up 6 bases and J gave up 6 bases; unmatched junction bases: 11. Per the germline V gene, CDR1 is MNHNY and CDR2 is SVGAGI (reference sequence). The CDR3 length is 14 residues. CDR3 region: CASSPFDRASEQYF. The DNA for the CDR3 is TGTGCCAGCAGCCCATTTGACAGGGCAAGCGAGCAGTACTTC.

The CDR3 DNA follows: TGTGCCAGCAGCCATACCCGGGGGGCCGGGAACACTGAAGCTTTCTTT. Translated: CASSHTRGAGNTEAFF. The chain is built from TRBV7-6 and TRBJ1-1, with D maybe TRBD1 (6 bases). Trimming shortened V by 5 bases and J by 1 base, and 17 bases separated the two germline ends. Germline CDR1 and CDR2: SGHVS and FNYEAQ. CDR3 length: 16 residues.

The chain carries TRBV7-9 and TRBJ1-5; D uncertain. The ends were cut back, 1 base at V and 3 bases at J, with 7 bases in the middle. Germline V gives CDR1 SEHNR, CDR2 FQNEAQ (reference sequence). The CDR3 is 14 residues long. CDR3 loop: CASSLERANQPQHF. Here the CDR3 DNA reads TGTGCCAGCAGCTTAGAGCGGGCCAATCAGCCCCAGCATTTT.

The genes are TRBV5-1 and TRBJ1-1; the match to TRBD1 covers 9 bases. The CDR3 spans 15 residues. Germline CDR1 SGHRS, CDR2 YFSETQ. V shed 0 bases and J 11 bases; nucleotides not matched to a gene: 11. DNA of the CDR3: TGCGCCAGCAGCTTGGCCGGGACAGGGACCGTGTCGGCTTTCTTT. Translated, it gives CASSLAGTGTVSAFF.